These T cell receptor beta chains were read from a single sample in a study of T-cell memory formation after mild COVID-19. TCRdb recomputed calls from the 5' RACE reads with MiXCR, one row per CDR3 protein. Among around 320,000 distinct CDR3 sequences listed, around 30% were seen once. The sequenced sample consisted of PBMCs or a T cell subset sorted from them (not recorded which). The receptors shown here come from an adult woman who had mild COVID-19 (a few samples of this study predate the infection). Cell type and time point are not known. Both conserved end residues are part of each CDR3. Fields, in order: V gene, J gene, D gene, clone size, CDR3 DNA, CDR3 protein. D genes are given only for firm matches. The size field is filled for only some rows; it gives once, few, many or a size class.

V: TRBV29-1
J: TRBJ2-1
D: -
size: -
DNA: TGCAGCTTTGAACAAAATATCAGGGGCAATGAGCAGTTCTTC
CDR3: CSFEQNIRGNEQFF

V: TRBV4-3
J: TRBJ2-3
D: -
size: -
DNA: TGCGCCAGCAGCCAAGATCGAACCGGGATGGATACGCAGTATTTT
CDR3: CASSQDRTGMDTQYF

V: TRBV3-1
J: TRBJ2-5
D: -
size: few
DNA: TGTGCCAGCAGCCAAGGACGGGTGGAGACCCAGTACTTC
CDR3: CASSQGRVETQYF

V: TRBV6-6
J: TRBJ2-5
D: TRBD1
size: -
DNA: TGTGCCAGCAGTCCACAGGGGTCGGAGCAAGAGACCCAGTACTTC
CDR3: CASSPQGSEQETQYF

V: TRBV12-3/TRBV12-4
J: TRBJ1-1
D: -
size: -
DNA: TGTGCCAGCAGTTTCGGCCAAATGAACACTGAAGCTTTCTTT
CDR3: CASSFGQMNTEAFF

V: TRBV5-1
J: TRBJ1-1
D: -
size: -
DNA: TGCGCCAGCAGCGGCCGGGACACCAACACTGAAGCTTTCTTT
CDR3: CASSGRDTNTEAFF

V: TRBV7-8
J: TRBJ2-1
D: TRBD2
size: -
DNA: TGTGCCAGCAGCTTATCCGGGACTAGCGCTTACAATGAGCAGTTCTTC
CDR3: CASSLSGTSAYNEQFF

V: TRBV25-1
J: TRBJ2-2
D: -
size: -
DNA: TGTGCCAGCAGTGAGCAGGGCGGGGAGCTGTTTTTT
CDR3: CASSEQGGELFF

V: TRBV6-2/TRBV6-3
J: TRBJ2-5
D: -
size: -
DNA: TGTGCCAGCAGTTACCTGTCGTCCGAGACCCAGTACTTC
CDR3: CASSYLSSETQYF

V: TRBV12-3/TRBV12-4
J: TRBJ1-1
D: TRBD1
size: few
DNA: TGTGCCAGCAGTCCCGGGGACAGGGGGCTTTCGGGGACTGAAGCTTTCTTT
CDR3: CASSPGDRGLSGTEAFF

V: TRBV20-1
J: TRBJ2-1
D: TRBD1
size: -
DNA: TGCAGTGCTAGAGAGATGGGACAGCGTGTCAATGAGCAGTTCTTC
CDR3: CSAREMGQRVNEQFF

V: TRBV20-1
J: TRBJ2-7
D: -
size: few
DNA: TGCGCGGCTCTCGGGGGCACCTACGAGCAGTACTTC
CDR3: CAALGGTYEQYF

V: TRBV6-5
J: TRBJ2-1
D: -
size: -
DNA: TGTGCCAGCAGCCGACGGCCCAAACAGGGTGCCTACAATGAGCAGTTCTTC
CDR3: CASSRRPKQGAYNEQFF

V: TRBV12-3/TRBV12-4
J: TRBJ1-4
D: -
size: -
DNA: TGTGCCAGCAGTTTAAGTGGAGTTGAAAAACTGTTTTTT
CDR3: CASSLSGVEKLFF

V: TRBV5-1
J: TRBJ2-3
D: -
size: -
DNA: TGCGCCAGCAGCTTTAAGGGGGGGGCCACAGATACGCAGTATTTT
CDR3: CASSFKGGATDTQYF

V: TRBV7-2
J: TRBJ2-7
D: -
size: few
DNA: TGTGCCAGCAAGGAGGGGCGCTTCGACGAGCAGTACTTC
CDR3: CASKEGRFDEQYF

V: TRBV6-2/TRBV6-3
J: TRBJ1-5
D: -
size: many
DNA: TGTGCCAGCCGGGTTTTTGGGGGTAGGGCCAGCAATCAGCCCCAGCATTTT
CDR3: CASRVFGGRASNQPQHF

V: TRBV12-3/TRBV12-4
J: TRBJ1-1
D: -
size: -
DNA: TGTGCCAGCACCACACTAGGACAGACTGAAGCTTTCTTT
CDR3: CASTTLGQTEAFF